This passage covers 26 T cell receptor beta chains from one sample sequenced in a study of tumor-infiltrating lymphocytes in primary liver carcinoma. With a constant-region primer, TCR beta cDNA was made from 450 to 650 ng of total RNA. Generation of the TCR beta libraries relied on three nested multiplex PCR rounds using slightly modified ARM-PCR. Investigators reported that the first two PCR rounds, at 10 cycles each, used TRBV1-TRBV30 forward primers with a C-beta reverse primer. TCRdb reanalysed the multiplex PCR reads using MiXCR and keeps one entry per CDR3 protein. The repertoire holds some 95,000 distinct CDR3 sequences, around 68% seen once, with around 25% in the top ten. Co-extraction of both nucleic acids (RNA and DNA) used 20-30 mg of unsorted bulk tissue. Sequencing input: tumor-adjacent normal liver tissue. Receptors originate from a man aged 35 to 55 with primary liver carcinoma and hepatitis B virus infection.

This chain uses TRBV5-1 with TRBJ2-5, with 8 bases aligning to TRBD2. The germline gives CDR1 SGHRS, CDR2 YFSETQ. V dropped 4 bases and J dropped 4; count of bases not matched to a gene: 27. The CDR3 contains 21 residues. The CDR3 DNA reads TGCGCCAGCAGCGCCCGGGACTCCCCTACTTTTTTCAGCGGGGGACGAGAGACCCAGTACTTC. Its protein is CASSARDSPTFFSGGRETQYF.

About this clonotype: This may arise from a read error, as a much more abundant clone is one base away. Likely a read error: the CDR3 ends without its conserved phenylalanine or tryptophan. In DNA, the CDR3 is TGTGCCAGTGGAGTTGCATACCCAACCGGGGAGCTGTTTTTA. It codes for CASGVAYPTGELFL. The chain couples TRBV12-3 or TRBV12-4 to TRBJ2-2; D gene uncertain. Trimming cost V 9 bases and J 5 bases, with 16 bases left between them. The CDR3 runs to 14 residues.

On this clonotype: The junction departs from the called germline gene at one end, perhaps through a read error. The V call is TRBV5-6, the J call TRBJ2-7; D remains unclear. CDR1 SGHDT and CDR2 YYEEEE come from the germline V gene. This CDR3 is built from 14 residues. CDR3 DNA: TGTGCCAGCAGCTTGGGGCACATAAGGAACGAGCACCACTTC. It codes for CASSLGHIRNEHHF.

This sequence joins TRBV11-2 and TRBJ2-5, with TRBD2 as a possible D gene (7 bases). The germline V gene encodes CDR1 SGHAT and CDR2 FQNNGV. Trimming left V 11 bases short and J 2 bases short, with 15 bases between. There are 13 residues in the CDR3. CDR3: CACGGGDQETQYF. The CDR3 nucleotides read TGTGCCTGCGGAGGGGGGGATCAAGAGACCCAGTACTTC. Full variable domain (rest looked up from reference TRBV11-2 and TRBJ2-5): EAGVAQSPRYKIIEKRQSVAFWCNPISGHATLYWYQQILGQGPKLLIQFQNNGVVDDSQLPKDRFSAERLKGVDSTLKIQPAKLEDSAVYLCACGGGDQETQYFGPGTRLLVL.

V usage is TRBV11-2 and J usage is TRBJ2-1, with D hard to call. Looked up from germline, CDR1 is SGHAT and CDR2 is FQNNGV. V was clipped by 1 base and J by 16 bases, with 11 bases between them. This CDR3 region has 11 residues. This chain's CDR3 is CASSLANEPFF. The CDR3 nucleotides read TGTGCCAGCAGCTTAGCCAATGAGCCTTTCTTC.

In regard to this clonotype: The junction differs from germline at one of its ends, possibly a read error. V gene TRBV11-2 combines with J gene TRBJ2-1, with 7 positions matching TRBD2. The germline gives CDR1 SGHAT, CDR2 FQNNGV. The CDR3 has 16 amino acids. CDR3 sequence reads: CASSLNIRLAMGEQLF. DNA of the CDR3: TGTGCCAGCAGCTTGAATATCAGACTAGCCATGGGTGAGCAGTTATTC. The whole variable domain, filled in from reference TRBV11-2 and TRBJ2-1, reads EAGVAQSPRYKIIEKRQSVAFWCNPISGHATLYWYQQILGQGPKLLIQFQNNGVVDDSQLPKDRFSAERLKGVDSTLKIQPAKLEDSAVYLCASSLNIRLAMGEQLFGPGTRLTVL.

Of note for this clonotype: One end of the junction fails to match germline, which may point to a read error. This rearrangement joins TRBV20-1 to TRBJ2-1; 8 bases match TRBD2. Germline V CDR1 and CDR2: DFQATT, SNEGSKA (reference sequence). This CDR3 has 15 residues. CDR3 DNA: TGCAGTGCTCGTGTCGGGACCAGCGGGAGTAATGATCAGTTCTTC. The encoded protein is CSARVGTSGSNDQFF.

Judged by abundance, this clonotype is medium-sized. The CDR3 sequence: CASSGDPGYEQYF. The CDR3 DNA is TGTGCCAGCAGTGGGGACCCGGGCTACGAGCAGTACTTC. The J gene is TRBJ2-7, the V gene TRBV6-1; D may be TRBD1 or TRBD2 (5 bases each). CDR3 size: 13 residues. Germline CDR1 MNHNS, CDR2 SASEGT. Trimming took 4 bases from V and 3 from J, leaving 10 bases between them.

In the case of this clonotype: A read error may be the cause here, since a much bigger clone is one base away. The chain links TRBV5-6 to TRBJ2-3, with D perhaps matching TRBD1 (6 bases). The CDR3 contains 13 residues. Germline V gene sequence: CDR1 SGHDT, CDR2 YYEEEE. The CDR3 DNA reads as TGTGCCAACAGCTTTAAGGGGGCAGATACGCAGTATTTT. Translation: CANSFKGADTQYF.

The chain has TRBV11-2 and TRBJ2-1; 8 bases match TRBD2. From germline, CDR1 is SGHAT and CDR2 FQNNGV. This CDR3 has 17 amino acids. V lost 0 bases and J lost 3; bases outside the gene matches: 7. In nucleotides, the CDR3 is TGTGCCAGCAGCTTAGATATGGGCGGGAGGTTCTACAATGAGCAGTTCTTC. It codes for CASSLDMGGRFYNEQFF.

The chain has TRBV5-1 and TRBJ1-1, with 7 bases fitting TRBD1. Germline CDR1 is SGHRS and CDR2 is YFSETQ. The CDR3 is 14 residues long. V was pared by 1 base and J by 5 bases, with 5 bases of the junction left unmatched. The CDR3 here is CASSLITGETEAFF. The CDR3 region has the DNA TGCGCCAGCAGCTTGATCACAGGGGAGACTGAAGCTTTCTTT.

This clonotype is a singleton in its sample. A junction boundary mismatches the germline segment, possibly from a read error. The V gene is TRBV11-2, the J gene TRBJ2-7; D not certain. CDR1 and CDR2 (germline): SGHAT, FQNNGV. The CDR3 has 11 residues. This chain's CDR3 is CVSSATMEQYF. The CDR3 DNA follows: TGTGTCAGCAGCGCGACAATGGAGCAGTACTTC.

The CDR3 nucleotides read TGTGCCAGCAGCTTAGTTCTACAGGGGGGGAGACTTTCCCACGGGCAGTACTTC. Amino acids: CASSLVLQGGRLSHGQYF. The chain has TRBV11-2 and TRBJ2-7; tentative D call: TRBD1 (8 bases). The CDR3 covers 18 residues. The germline V gene encodes CDR1 SGHAT and CDR2 FQNNGV. The germline V and J ends were trimmed by 1 base and 9 bases, with 28 bases remaining between them.

This clonotype was recorded at least ten times. V and J are TRBV29-1 and TRBJ1-1; 7 bases are a match to TRBD1. Germline assignment: CDR1 SQVTM and CDR2 ANQGSEA. V lost 6 bases and J lost 4; bases outside the gene matches: 8. This CDR3 is 13 amino acids long. The CDR3 nucleotides are TGCAGCGTACAGGGGTTAGGGGGCACTGAAGCTTTCTTT. Encoded protein: CSVQGLGGTEAFF.

On this clonotype itself: This may be a read error: a much more frequent sequence differs by one nucleotide. The chain recombines TRBV5-4 with TRBJ2-1, with D perhaps assigned TRBD1 or TRBD2 (5 bases each). Germline V gene data show CDR1 as SGHNT and CDR2 as YYREEE (reference sequence). The CDR3 spans 15 residues. The CDR3 coding sequence is TGTGCCAGCAGCTCGTCCGGGACCCACAACAAAGAGCAGTTCTTC. It translates to CASSSSGTHNKEQFF.

This chain uses TRBV28 with TRBJ1-1, with a possible D match to TRBD1 (6 bases). The germline V gene has CDR1 MDHEN and CDR2 SYDVKM. This CDR3 has 18 residues. V was clipped by 5 bases and J by 2 bases, with 24 bases between them. CDR3 loop: CASSILMLPWGANTEAFF. CDR3 nucleotide sequence: TGTGCCAGCAGTATCCTTATGCTCCCGTGGGGGGCAAACACTGAAGCTTTCTTT.

This clonotype was found a few times. Its ends do not fully match the called genes, so a read error is possible. V and J are TRBV11-2 and TRBJ2-7; 8 bases fit TRBD2. The germline V gene encodes CDR1 SGHAT and CDR2 FQNNGV. This CDR3 has 16 residues. DNA of the CDR3: TGTGCCAGCAGCTCGCAGGGGTCCGGGAGGGGGTACGAGCAGTGCTTC. Its translation is CASSSQGSGRGYEQCF.

This clonotype was recorded at least ten times. Here the CDR3 reads CASSRTSDADTQYF. The CDR3 bases are TGCGCCAGCAGCCGGACTAGCGACGCAGATACGCAGTATTTT. The chain joins TRBV4-1 to TRBJ2-3, with 9 bases aligning to TRBD2. CDR3 length equals 14 residues. Germline V CDR1 and CDR2: MGHRA, YSYEKL. The trim removed 4 bases at V and 4 bases at J, leaving 3 bases unmatched.

Turning to this clonotype: This sequence may be a read error, since a much larger clone differs from it by one base. V is TRBV11-3 and J is TRBJ2-1, with D uncertain. V shed 7 bases and J shed 5 bases, with 15 bases lying between them. Germline V gene lookup returns CDR1 SGHNT and CDR2 YENEEA. This CDR3 contains 14 residues. The CDR3 here is CASNWASRDNEQFF. CDR3 DNA sequence: TGTGCCAGCAACTGGGCAAGTCGCGACAATGAGCAGTTCTTC. The whole variable domain, remainder taken from reference TRBV11-3 and TRBJ2-1, is EAGVVQSPRYKIIEKKQPVAFWCNPISGHNTLYWYLQNLGQGPELLIRYENEEAVDDSQLPKDRFSAERLKGVDSTLKIQPAELGDSAVYLCASNWASRDNEQFFGPGTRLTVL.

This sequence joins TRBV19 and TRBJ2-7; D is unresolved. CDR3 length: 13 residues. The V end lost 5 bases, the J end lost 3 bases, and 11 bases lay between the germline ends. Germline CDR1 and CDR2: LNHDA and SQIVND (reference sequence). The CDR3 here is CASSARNYYEQYF. The CDR3 region has the DNA TGTGCCAGTAGTGCGCGGAACTACTACGAGCAGTACTTC.

This rearrangement joins TRBV7-8 to TRBJ2-5; D uncertain. Germline V gene lookup returns CDR1 SGHVS and CDR2 FQNEAQ. CDR3 length: 15 residues. Trimming left V 3 bases short and J 1 base short, with 12 bases between. CDR3 amino acids: CASSLVVRSQETQYF. CDR3 DNA: TGTGCCAGCAGCTTGGTGGTGCGGTCCCAAGAGACCCAGTACTTC.

On this clonotype itself: One end of the junction fails to match germline, which may point to a read error. For the CDR3, the DNA is TGTGCCAGCAGTACTGGACAGGAAGCGGAGACCCGGTACTTC. It translates to CASSTGQEAETRYF. The chain couples TRBV6-6 to TRBJ2-5; 7 bases fit TRBD1. This CDR3 is 14 amino acids long. CDR1 is MNHNY and CDR2 is SVGAGI in the germline V gene (reference sequence).

With respect to this clonotype: Just one base apart from a much larger clone, this may be a read error. V and J are TRBV5-4 and TRBJ2-3; 9 bases agree with TRBD2. The V and J ends lost 0 bases and 5 bases, in that order; junction bases with no gene match: 4. Germline V gene lookup returns CDR1 SGHNT and CDR2 YYREEE (reference sequence). The CDR3 is 15 amino acids. The CDR3 region has the DNA TGTGCCAGCAGCTTGGATAGCGGGAGTTTAGATACGCAGTATTTT. This translates into CASSLDSGSLDTQYF.

As regards this clonotype: This may arise from a read error, as a much more abundant clone is one base away. The V call is TRBV7-8, the J call TRBJ2-7; TRBD1 is a possible D gene (6 bases). Trimming stripped 5 bases from V and 3 bases from J, with 11 bases between. The CDR3 has 13 amino acids. Germline V gene sequence: CDR1 SGHVS, CDR2 FQNEAQ. For the CDR3, the DNA is TGTGCCAGCAGCGGGGACAAGATCTACGAGCAGTACTTC. It encodes CASSGDKIYEQYF. Full variable domain (outside the CDR3, taken from reference TRBV7-8 and TRBJ2-7): GAGVSQSPRYKVAKRGQDVALRCDPISGHVSLFWYQQALGQGPEFLTYFQNEAQLDKSGLPSDRFFAERPEGSVSTLKIQRTQQEDSAVYLCASSGDKIYEQYFGPGTRLTVT.

In this sample, this clonotype turned up a few times. The chain has TRBV30 and TRBJ1-2; D is ambiguous. There are 13 residues in the CDR3. The germline V and J ends were trimmed by 3 bases and 8 bases, with 16 bases remaining between them. Per the germline V gene, CDR1 is GTSNPN and CDR2 is SVGIG (reference sequence). The CDR3, as DNA: TGTGCCTGGAGCAGGTTTGCCACTTCCGGCTACACCTTC. Amino acids: CAWSRFATSGYTF.

For this clonotype: Germline and junction disagree at one end, which may indicate a read error. V gene TRBV11-3 combines with J gene TRBJ2-3; perhaps TRBD1 as D (6 bases). Germline assignment: CDR1 SGHNT and CDR2 YENEEA. This CDR3 spans 15 amino acids. CDR3 region: CGSSLRGFGTDTQYF. The CDR3 DNA reads TGTGGCAGCAGCTTAAGGGGGTTTGGCACAGATACGCAGTATTTT.